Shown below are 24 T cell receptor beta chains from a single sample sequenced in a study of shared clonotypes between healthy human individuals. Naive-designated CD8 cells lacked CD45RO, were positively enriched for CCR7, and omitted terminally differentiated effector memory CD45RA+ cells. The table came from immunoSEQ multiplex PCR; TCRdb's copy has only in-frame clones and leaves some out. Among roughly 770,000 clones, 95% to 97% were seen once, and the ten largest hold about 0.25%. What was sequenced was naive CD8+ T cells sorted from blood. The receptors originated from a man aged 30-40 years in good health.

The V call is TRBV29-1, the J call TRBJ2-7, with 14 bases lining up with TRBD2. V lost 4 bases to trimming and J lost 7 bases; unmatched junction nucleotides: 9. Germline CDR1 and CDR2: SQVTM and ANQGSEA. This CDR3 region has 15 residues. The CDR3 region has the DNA TGCAGCGTTGCAAGGACTAGCGGGGGGCCCGGGGAGCAGTACTTC. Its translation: CSVARTSGGPGEQYF.

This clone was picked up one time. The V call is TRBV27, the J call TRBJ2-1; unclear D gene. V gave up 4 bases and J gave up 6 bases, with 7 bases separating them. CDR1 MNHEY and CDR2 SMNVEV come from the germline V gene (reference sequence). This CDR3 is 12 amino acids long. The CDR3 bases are TGTGCCAGCAGTTGGCTCGGCAATGAGCAGTTCTTC. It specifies CASSWLGNEQFF.

The CDR3 sequence is CASSLDIGLSSYEQYF. DNA of the CDR3: TGTGCCAGCAGCTTAGATATTGGATTGAGCTCCTACGAGCAGTACTTC. The chain is built from TRBV11-2 and TRBJ2-7; D gene uncertain. The CDR3 loop spans 16 amino acids. The germline gives CDR1 SGHAT, CDR2 FQNNGV. With 0 bases removed from V and 0 bases from J, the gap between germline ends came to 12 bases.

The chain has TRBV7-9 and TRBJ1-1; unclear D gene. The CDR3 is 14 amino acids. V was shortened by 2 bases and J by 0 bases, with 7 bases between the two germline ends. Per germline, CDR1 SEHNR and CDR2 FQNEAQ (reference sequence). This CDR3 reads CASSLRGLNTEAFF. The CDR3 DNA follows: TGTGCCAGCAGCTTACGCGGACTGAACACTGAAGCTTTCTTT.

This CDR3 is CASSFRGGENTQYF. The CDR3 DNA reads TGTGCCAGCAGCTTTCGGGGTGGCGAGAATACGCAGTATTTT. The chain employs TRBV5-4 and TRBJ2-3; perhaps TRBD2 as D (5 bases). In germline, CDR1 is SGHNT, CDR2 YYREEE (reference sequence). CDR3 length: 14 residues. V lost 2 bases and J lost 7, with 14 bases in between. The complete variable domain, with remaining parts taken from reference TRBV5-4 and TRBJ2-3, reads ETGVTQSPTHLIKTRGQQVTLRCSSQSGHNTVSWYQQALGQGPQFIFQYYREEENGRGNFPPRFSGLQFPNYSSELNVNALELDDSALYLCASSFRGGENTQYFGPGTRLTVL.

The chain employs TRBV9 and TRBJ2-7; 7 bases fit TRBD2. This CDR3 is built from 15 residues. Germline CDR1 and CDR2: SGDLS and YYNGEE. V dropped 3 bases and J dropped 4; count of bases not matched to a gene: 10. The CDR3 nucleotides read TGTGCCAGCAGCGAATACTCGGGAGGTGGGTACGAGCAGTACTTC. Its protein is CASSEYSGGGYEQYF.

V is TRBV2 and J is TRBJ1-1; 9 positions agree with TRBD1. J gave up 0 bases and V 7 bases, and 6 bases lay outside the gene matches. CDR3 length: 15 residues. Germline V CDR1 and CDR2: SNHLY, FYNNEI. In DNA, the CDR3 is TGTGCCAGCAAAACCGGGACAGGGATGAACACTGAAGCTTTCTTT. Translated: CASKTGTGMNTEAFF. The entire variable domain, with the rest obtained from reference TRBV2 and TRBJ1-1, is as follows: EPEVTQTPSHQVTQMGQEVILRCVPISNHLYFYWYRQILGQKVEFLVSFYNNEISEKSEIFDDQFSVERPDGSNFTLKIRSTKLEDSAMYFCASKTGTGMNTEAFFGQGTRLTVV.

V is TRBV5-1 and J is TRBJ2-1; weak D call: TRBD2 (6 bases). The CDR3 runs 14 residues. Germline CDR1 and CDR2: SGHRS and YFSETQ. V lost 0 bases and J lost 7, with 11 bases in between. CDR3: CASSLASVGNEQFF. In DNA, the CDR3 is TGCGCCAGCAGCTTGGCTAGCGTCGGAAATGAGCAGTTCTTC.

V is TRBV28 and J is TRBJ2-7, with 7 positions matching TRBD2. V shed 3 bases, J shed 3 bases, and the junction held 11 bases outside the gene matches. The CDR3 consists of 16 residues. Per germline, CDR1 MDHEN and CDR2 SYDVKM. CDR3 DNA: TGTGCCAGCAGTTTTTGGGCCGTGGGGAGGGACTACGAGCAGTACTTC. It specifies CASSFWAVGRDYEQYF.

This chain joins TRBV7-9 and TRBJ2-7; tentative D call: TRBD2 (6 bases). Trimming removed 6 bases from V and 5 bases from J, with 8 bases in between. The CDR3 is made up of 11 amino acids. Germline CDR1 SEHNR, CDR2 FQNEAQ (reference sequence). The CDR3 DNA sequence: TGTGCCAGCAGGGAGGGACACGAGCAGTACTTC. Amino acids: CASREGHEQYF.

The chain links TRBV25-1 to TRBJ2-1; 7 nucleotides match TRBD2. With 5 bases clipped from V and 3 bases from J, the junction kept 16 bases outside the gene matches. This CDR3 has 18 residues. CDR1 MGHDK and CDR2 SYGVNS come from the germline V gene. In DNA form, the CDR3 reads TGTGCCAGCAGTACCCGGGACTACCCAGTCCTCGGCTACAATGAGCAGTTCTTC. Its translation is CASSTRDYPVLGYNEQFF.

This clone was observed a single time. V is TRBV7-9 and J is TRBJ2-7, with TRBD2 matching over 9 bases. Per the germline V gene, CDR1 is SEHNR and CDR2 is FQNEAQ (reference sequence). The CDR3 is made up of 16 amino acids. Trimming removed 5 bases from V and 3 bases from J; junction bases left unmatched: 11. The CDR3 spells CASSGETGTSFYEQYF. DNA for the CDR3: TGTGCCAGCAGCGGTGAAACCGGGACTAGCTTCTACGAGCAGTACTTC.

CDR3 in amino acids: CASSPGTSGVNEQFF. CDR3 DNA: TGTGCCAGCAGTCCAGGGACCTCTGGGGTAAATGAGCAGTTCTTC. This chain uses TRBV27 with TRBJ2-1; D is possibly TRBD1 or TRBD2 (5 bases each). The V and J ends lost 5 bases and 7 bases respectively, with 18 bases between them. This CDR3 spans 15 amino acids. Per the germline V gene, CDR1 is MNHEY and CDR2 is SMNVEV (reference sequence).

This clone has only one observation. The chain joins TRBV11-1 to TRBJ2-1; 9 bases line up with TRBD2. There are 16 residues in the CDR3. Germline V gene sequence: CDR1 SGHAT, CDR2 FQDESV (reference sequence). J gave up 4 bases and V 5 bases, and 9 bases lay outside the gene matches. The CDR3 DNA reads TGTGCCAGCAGCCCCCACCAAGCGGGAGGATACAATGAGCAGTTCTTC. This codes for CASSPHQAGGYNEQFF.

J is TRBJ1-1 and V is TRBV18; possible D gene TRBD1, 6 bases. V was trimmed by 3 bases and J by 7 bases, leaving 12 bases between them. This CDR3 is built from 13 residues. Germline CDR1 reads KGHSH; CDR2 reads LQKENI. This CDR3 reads CASSPGHGYEAFF. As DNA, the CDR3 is TGTGCCAGCTCACCGGGACATGGGTATGAAGCTTTCTTT.

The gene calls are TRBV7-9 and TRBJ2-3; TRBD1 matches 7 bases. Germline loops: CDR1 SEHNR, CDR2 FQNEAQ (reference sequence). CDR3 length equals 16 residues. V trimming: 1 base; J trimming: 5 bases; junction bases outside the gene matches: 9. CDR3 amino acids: CASSLVAAQGVDTQYF. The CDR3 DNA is TGTGCCAGCAGCTTAGTCGCCGCTCAGGGGGTAGATACGCAGTATTTT.

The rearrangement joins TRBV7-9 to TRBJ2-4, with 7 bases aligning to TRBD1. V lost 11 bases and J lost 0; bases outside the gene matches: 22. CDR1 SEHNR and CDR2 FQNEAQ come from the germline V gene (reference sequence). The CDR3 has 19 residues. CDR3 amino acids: CAGSHISTGTRLAKNIQYF. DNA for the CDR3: TGTGCCGGTTCACACATATCGACAGGGACCCGATTAGCCAAAAACATTCAGTACTTC.

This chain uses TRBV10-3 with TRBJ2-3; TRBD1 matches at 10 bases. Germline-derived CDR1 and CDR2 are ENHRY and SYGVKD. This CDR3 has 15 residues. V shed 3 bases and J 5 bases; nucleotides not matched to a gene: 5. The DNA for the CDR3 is TGTGCCATCAGTGAATCGGGACAGGGGATAGATACGCAGTATTTT. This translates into CAISESGQGIDTQYF.

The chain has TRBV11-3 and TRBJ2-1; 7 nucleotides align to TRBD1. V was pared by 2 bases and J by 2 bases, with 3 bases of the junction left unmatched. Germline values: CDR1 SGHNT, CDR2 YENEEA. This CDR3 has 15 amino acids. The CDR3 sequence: CASSLNRGPYNEQFF. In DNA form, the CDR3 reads TGTGCCAGCAGCTTAAACAGGGGTCCCTACAATGAGCAGTTCTTC.

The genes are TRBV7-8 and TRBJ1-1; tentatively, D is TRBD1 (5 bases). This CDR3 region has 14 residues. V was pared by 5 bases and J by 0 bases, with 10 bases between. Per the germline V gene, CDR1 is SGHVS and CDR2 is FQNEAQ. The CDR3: CASSLEGMNTEAFF. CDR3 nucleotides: TGTGCCAGCAGCCTTGAGGGGATGAACACTGAAGCTTTCTTT.

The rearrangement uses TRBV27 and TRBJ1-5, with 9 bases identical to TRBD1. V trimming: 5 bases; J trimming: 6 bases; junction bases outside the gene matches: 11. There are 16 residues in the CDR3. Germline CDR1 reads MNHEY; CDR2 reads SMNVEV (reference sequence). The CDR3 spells CASSPYRQGVGQPQHF. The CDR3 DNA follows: TGTGCCAGCAGTCCTTACCGACAGGGGGTTGGTCAGCCCCAGCATTTT.

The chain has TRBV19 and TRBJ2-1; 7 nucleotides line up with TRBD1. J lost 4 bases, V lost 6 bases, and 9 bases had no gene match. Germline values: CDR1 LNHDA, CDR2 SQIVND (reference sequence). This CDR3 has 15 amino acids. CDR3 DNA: TGTGCCAGTAGGCAGGACAGGTCTGATTACAATGAGCAGTTCTTC. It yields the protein CASRQDRSDYNEQFF.

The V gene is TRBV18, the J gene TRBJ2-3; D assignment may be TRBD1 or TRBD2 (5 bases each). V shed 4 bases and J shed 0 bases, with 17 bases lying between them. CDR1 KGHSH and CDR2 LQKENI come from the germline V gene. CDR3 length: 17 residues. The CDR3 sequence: CASSLHSGPSSTDTQYF. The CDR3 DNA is TGTGCCAGCTCACTCCACTCGGGACCCTCGAGCACAGATACGCAGTATTTT.

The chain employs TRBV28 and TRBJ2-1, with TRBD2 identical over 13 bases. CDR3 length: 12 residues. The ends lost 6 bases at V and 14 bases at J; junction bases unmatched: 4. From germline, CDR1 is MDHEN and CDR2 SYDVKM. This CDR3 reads CASSTSGREEFF. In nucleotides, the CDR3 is TGTGCCAGCAGCACTAGCGGGAGGGAGGAGTTCTTC.